A single sample gave rise to the 22 T cell receptor beta chains below, sequenced in a study of shared clonotypes between healthy human individuals. Only in-frame clones appear in the TCRdb table, and some are missing; sequencing was by immunoSEQ multiplex PCR. Altogether around 600,000 clones are present, about 97% being singletons, with the ten largest covering approximately 0.057%. The sequencing sample was made of naive CD4+ T cells sorted from blood. Subset reported: CD45RA+ positively selected. These receptors were taken from a woman aged 25 to 45 in good health.

The chain recombines TRBV9 with TRBJ2-5; 7 nucleotides align to TRBD1. With the DNA end fitting TRBJ2-7 better, the J assignment may be wrong. Germline V gene data show CDR1 as SGDLS and CDR2 as YYNGEE. The CDR3 sequence is 11 residues long. This CDR3 is CASSGQGEQYF. Here the CDR3 DNA reads TGTGCCAGCAGCGGACAGGGCGAGCAGTACTTC.

In its sample, this clone was seen once. V is TRBV11-2 and J is TRBJ1-1; D is possibly TRBD1 (6 bases). Trimming removed 4 bases from V and 0 bases from J, with 18 bases in between. Germline V gene data show CDR1 as SGHAT and CDR2 as FQNNGV. This CDR3 comprises 17 residues. The CDR3 sequence is CASSSRGLLSMNTEAFF. In DNA, the CDR3 is TGTGCCAGCAGCTCCAGGGGACTCCTTTCTATGAACACTGAAGCTTTCTTT.

The J gene is TRBJ1-1, the V gene TRBV5-4, with D unclear. Looked up from germline, CDR1 is SGHNT and CDR2 is YYREEE (reference sequence). This CDR3 has 16 amino acids. With 0 bases removed from V and 5 bases from J, the gap between germline ends came to 17 bases. DNA of the CDR3: TGTGCCAGCAGCTTGGCCACTGGGGTATCGGGGACTGAAGCTTTCTTT. This gives the protein CASSLATGVSGTEAFF. Drawing the rest from reference TRBV5-4 and TRBJ1-1, the complete variable domain is ETGVTQSPTHLIKTRGQQVTLRCSSQSGHNTVSWYQQALGQGPQFIFQYYREEENGRGNFPPRFSGLQFPNYSSELNVNALELDDSALYLCASSLATGVSGTEAFFGQGTRLTVV.

The V and J genes are TRBV15 and TRBJ1-2, with D maybe TRBD1 (5 bases). The CDR3 contains 18 residues. V lost 2 bases to trimming and J lost 0 bases, with 19 bases between them. The germline gives CDR1 LNHNV, CDR2 YYDKDF (reference sequence). The CDR3 is CATSRTFRVTPSNYGYTF. CDR3 sequence (DNA): TGTGCCACCAGCAGAACCTTCAGGGTGACCCCCTCTAACTATGGCTACACCTTC.

The chain uses TRBV6-4 and TRBJ1-1, with TRBD1 as a possible D gene (5 bases). Germline loops: CDR1 MRHNA, CDR2 SNTAGT. V was cut by 6 bases and J by 0 bases, with 11 bases left in between. CDR3 length equals 14 residues. Here the CDR3 reads CASRAGRLNTEAFF. CDR3 in DNA: TGTGCCAGCAGAGCGGGACGGCTGAACACTGAAGCTTTCTTT.

This rearrangement joins TRBV10-1 to TRBJ2-3, with 8 bases identical to TRBD2. The V gene's germline CDR1 is WNHNN and CDR2 SYGVQD (reference sequence). This CDR3 has 17 residues. V shed 5 bases, J shed 4 bases, and the junction held 14 bases outside the gene matches. CDR3 in amino acids: CASSPVPGREGPDTQYF. DNA for the CDR3: TGCGCCAGCAGTCCTGTACCCGGCCGGGAGGGCCCAGATACGCAGTATTTT.

V gene TRBV28 combines with J gene TRBJ1-5; 7 nucleotides align to TRBD1. CDR3 size: 15 residues. Trimming cost V 2 bases and J 7 bases; bases outside gene matches: 8. Germline assignment: CDR1 MDHEN and CDR2 SYDVKM. The CDR3 protein is CASSLIRGRQQPQHF. The CDR3 DNA reads TGTGCCAGCAGTTTAATAAGGGGGCGCCAGCAGCCCCAGCATTTT.

The gene calls are TRBV28 and TRBJ1-5, with 8 bases identical to TRBD1. The CDR3 has 16 amino acids. With V trimmed by 1 base and J by 3 bases, 5 bases remained unmatched. Per the germline V gene, CDR1 is MDHEN and CDR2 is SYDVKM. The CDR3 DNA reads as TGTGCCAGCAGTTTATTGACAGGGGATCCCAATCAGCCCCAGCATTTT. This sequence encodes CASSLLTGDPNQPQHF.

The chain uses TRBV7-2 and TRBJ2-2, with 10 bases aligning to TRBD2. Germline CDR1 reads SGHTA; CDR2 reads FQGNSA. The V gene end was trimmed by 5 bases and the J gene end by 3 bases; junction bases not matched to a gene: 3. CDR3 length: 15 residues. The CDR3 protein is CASSLGLAHTGELFF. In DNA, the CDR3 is TGTGCCAGCAGCCTGGGACTAGCGCACACCGGGGAGCTGTTTTTT.

V usage is TRBV28 and J usage is TRBJ2-5; 7 bases are shared with TRBD1. With V trimmed by 5 bases and J by 2 bases, 5 bases remained unmatched. The CDR3 length is 14 residues. Germline V gene data show CDR1 as MDHEN and CDR2 as SYDVKM. Written as DNA, the CDR3 is TGTGCCAGCAGTCTAAGGGGGCGACAAGAGACCCAGTACTTC. This gives the protein CASSLRGRQETQYF.

This CDR3 reads CASSSPRTSPGDTQYF. For the CDR3, the DNA is TGTGCCAGCAGTTCACCCCGGACTAGTCCTGGGGATACGCAGTATTTT. The chain links TRBV28 to TRBJ2-3; 7 bases map to TRBD2. Germline trimming cut 4 bases from V and 6 bases from J; bases unmatched to any gene: 13. The CDR3 length is 16 residues. Germline V CDR1 and CDR2: MDHEN, SYDVKM.

This clone was picked up one time. V gene TRBV7-2 combines with J gene TRBJ1-2; no definite D call. The V gene's germline CDR1 is SGHTA and CDR2 FQGNSA. Trimming left V 5 bases short and J 0 bases short, with 13 bases between. This CDR3 comprises 15 residues. CDR3 sequence reads: CASSPRTGPNYGYTF. In nucleotides, the CDR3 is TGTGCCAGCAGCCCGCGGACTGGACCTAACTATGGCTACACCTTC.

The chain has TRBV7-9 and TRBJ2-7, with 8 bases that match TRBD1. CDR3 size: 17 residues. The J segment lost 3 bases and the V segment lost 2 bases, leaving 12 bases of the junction unmatched. Germline V CDR1 and CDR2: SEHNR, FQNEAQ (reference sequence). The CDR3 loop is CASSLTPSGQGLYEQYF. CDR3 in DNA: TGTGCCAGCAGCTTAACCCCCTCCGGACAGGGTCTCTACGAGCAGTACTTC. The variable domain in full, with the rest retrieved from reference TRBV7-9 and TRBJ2-7, is DTGVSQNPRHKITKRGQNVTFRCDPISEHNRLYWYRQTLGQGPEFLTYFQNEAQLEKSRLLSDRFSAERPKGSFSTLEIQRTEQGDSAMYLCASSLTPSGQGLYEQYFGPGTRLTVT.

The V and J genes are TRBV2 and TRBJ2-2; 9 bases fit TRBD2. CDR1 is SNHLY, CDR2 FYNNEI, per germline. The CDR3 is 17 residues long. The V gene end was trimmed by 3 bases and the J gene end by 5 bases; junction bases not matched to a gene: 10. The CDR3 loop is CASSEAGGTDLTGELFF. In DNA form, the CDR3 reads TGTGCCAGCAGTGAGGCGGGGGGGACCGACTTAACCGGGGAGCTGTTTTTT.

This chain joins TRBV2 and TRBJ1-2, with TRBD1 matching over 7 bases. The CDR3 covers 15 residues. Germline CDR1 reads SNHLY; CDR2 reads FYNNEI. The J segment lost 7 bases and the V segment lost 10 bases, leaving 18 bases of the junction unmatched. CDR3 sequence reads: CATGQEIPISSGYTF. For the CDR3, the DNA is TGTGCCACCGGACAGGAGATCCCAATCTCTAGTGGCTACACCTTC.

This rearrangement joins TRBV27 to TRBJ1-2, with 8 bases aligning to TRBD1. Germline CDR1 reads MNHEY; CDR2 reads SMNVEV (reference sequence). Losses at the gene ends were 6 bases for V and 7 bases for J; bases not matched to a gene: 10. The CDR3 is 14 residues long. The CDR3 nucleotides are TGTGCCAGCAGCCGACAGGGGATGATGGGTGGCTACACCTTC. Protein product: CASSRQGMMGGYTF.

The chain couples TRBV7-2 to TRBJ2-5, with no clear D. Germline CDR1 SGHTA, CDR2 FQGNSA. This CDR3 contains 11 residues. The V and J ends lost 4 bases and 2 bases respectively, with 2 bases between them. The CDR3 region is CASSSQETQYF. As DNA, the CDR3 is TGTGCCAGCAGCTCACAAGAGACCCAGTACTTC.

CDR3 protein: CASSVPDRGLGYTF. In DNA, the CDR3 is TGTGCCAGCAGTGTCCCGGACAGGGGGCTTGGCTACACCTTC. This chain connects TRBV28 to TRBJ1-2, with TRBD1 matching over 11 bases. The CDR3 length is 14 residues. In germline, CDR1 is MDHEN, CDR2 SYDVKM. V was clipped by 5 bases and J by 7 bases; unmatched bases: 6.

The chain recombines TRBV10-3 with TRBJ2-1; 8 bases fit TRBD1. The V and J ends lost 3 bases and 6 bases, in that order; junction bases with no gene match: 7. This CDR3 region has 15 residues. Germline values: CDR1 ENHRY, CDR2 SYGVKD. The CDR3 loop is CAISEARTGINEQFF. CDR3 DNA: TGTGCCATCAGTGAAGCACGGACAGGGATCAATGAGCAGTTCTTC.

The chain carries TRBV5-1 and TRBJ2-7; D not certain. The V gene lost 0 bases and the J gene lost 0 bases, with 10 bases spanning the gap. Germline V gene sequence: CDR1 SGHRS, CDR2 YFSETQ. This CDR3 has 15 residues. The CDR3 region has the DNA TGCGCCAGCAGCTTGGAGGGCAGACTCTCCTACGAGCAGTACTTC. Its protein product is CASSLEGRLSYEQYF. The full variable domain, in which reference TRBV5-1 and TRBJ2-7 provide the parts outside the CDR3, is KAGVTQTPRYLIKTRGQQVTLSCSPISGHRSVSWYQQTPGQGLQFLFEYFSETQRNKGNFPGRFSGRQFSNSRSEMNVSTLELGDSALYLCASSLEGRLSYEQYFGPGTRLTVT.

The CDR3 loop reads CASSLGGNTYEQYF. CDR3 DNA sequence: TGTGCCAGTAGCCTGGGGGGGAACACCTACGAGCAGTACTTC. The chain links TRBV19 to TRBJ2-7; 7 nucleotides line up with TRBD2. Germline V gene lookup returns CDR1 LNHDA and CDR2 SQIVND (reference sequence). V shed 6 bases, J shed 2 bases, and the junction held 7 bases outside the gene matches. CDR3 length: 14 amino acids.

This sequence joins TRBV6-6 and TRBJ2-7, with 10 bases that match TRBD1. CDR3 length: 14 amino acids. The V gene's germline CDR1 is MNHNY and CDR2 SVGAGI (reference sequence). J gave up 2 bases and V 6 bases, and 4 bases lay outside the gene matches. This CDR3 is CASSLDRGPYEQYF. CDR3 DNA: TGTGCCAGCAGCCTTGACAGGGGGCCCTACGAGCAGTACTTC.